The 17 T cell receptor beta chains below all came from one sample that was sequenced in a study of blood T cell repertoires in COVID-19. Sequencing used immunoSEQ multiplex PCR; TCRdb keeps in-frame clones, though not all of them. The table has some 150,000 clones, about four fifths seen once. The sample consisted of PBMCs or T cells enriched from blood (not recorded which). These receptors originate from a woman aged 45-65 years in a cohort exposed to, infected with or recovered from COVID-19 (not recorded which).

The rearrangement links TRBV27 to TRBJ2-7; 12 nucleotides agree with TRBD1. This CDR3 is 15 amino acids long. CDR1 MNHEY and CDR2 SMNVEV come from the germline V gene (reference sequence). The V gene end was trimmed by 8 bases and the J gene end by 4 bases; junction bases not matched to a gene: 9. The CDR3 loop is CASGNWGQGAYEQYF. The CDR3, as DNA: TGTGCCAGCGGAAATTGGGGACAGGGGGCTTACGAGCAGTACTTC.

This chain connects TRBV9 to TRBJ2-2, with D possibly TRBD2 on 5 matching bases. The CDR3 length is 18 residues. The ends were cut back, 0 bases at V and 1 base at J, with 16 bases in the middle. Germline V gene lookup returns CDR1 SGDLS and CDR2 YYNGEE. The CDR3 DNA follows: TGTGCCAGCAGCGTAGGGCCACTGACGGGAATGAACACCGGGGAGCTGTTTTTT. Its translation is CASSVGPLTGMNTGELFF.

The chain employs TRBV19 and TRBJ1-1; 12 bases agree with TRBD1. J was trimmed by 6 bases and V by 6 bases; bases with no gene match: 5. The CDR3 has 14 residues. Germline CDR1 and CDR2: LNHDA and SQIVND (reference sequence). The CDR3 DNA is TGTGCCAGTAGGTCCGGGACAGGGGGCTCTGAAGCTTTCTTT. Its translation: CASRSGTGGSEAFF.

CDR3 protein: CASSYLQGSYYEQYF. For the CDR3, the DNA is TGTGCCAGCAGTTACCTACAGGGGAGTTACTACGAGCAGTACTTC. The rearrangement joins TRBV6-5 to TRBJ2-7; 7 bases align to TRBD1. Per germline, CDR1 MNHEY and CDR2 SVGAGI. Losses at the gene ends were 2 bases for V and 3 bases for J; bases not matched to a gene: 7. The CDR3 consists of 15 residues.

In DNA, the CDR3 is TGTGCCAGCAGCTCGGAGGGCGGAACAACCTACAATGAGCAGTTCTTC. Its protein is CASSSEGGTTYNEQFF. The chain has TRBV7-3 and TRBJ2-1, with a tentative D call TRBD2 (6 bases). The CDR3 contains 16 residues. Per the germline V gene, CDR1 is SGHTA and CDR2 is FQGTGA. Trimming removed 4 bases from V and 2 bases from J, with 15 bases in between.

The chain employs TRBV3-1 (or the pseudogene TRBV3-2) and TRBJ1-6; D is perhaps TRBD1 (5 bases). The CDR3 sequence is 14 residues long. Trimming pared 2 bases from V and 8 bases from J, leaving 10 bases between. Germline lookup yields CDR1 LGHDT and CDR2 YNNKEL (reference sequence). Written as DNA, the CDR3 is TGTGCCAGCAGCCAATCCACAGGTGATTCACCCCTCCACTTT. It translates to CASSQSTGDSPLHF.

The chain employs TRBV28 and TRBJ2-7, with TRBD1 identical over 7 bases. V gave up 8 bases and J gave up 2 bases; unmatched junction bases: 9. The CDR3 extends over 14 amino acids. Germline lookup yields CDR1 MDHEN and CDR2 SYDVKM. CDR3 bases: TGTGCCAGCTCGATCGGGACAGTCCCCTACGAGCAGTACTTC. As protein: CASSIGTVPYEQYF.

The V call is TRBV5-6, the J call TRBJ1-1; a weak D match, TRBD1 (6 bases). This CDR3 contains 16 residues. In germline, CDR1 is SGHDT, CDR2 YYEEEE. V lost 0 bases and J lost 0, with 12 bases in between. The CDR3 DNA follows: TGTGCCAGCAGCTTGGCAGGGGCCTTAATGAACACTGAAGCTTTCTTT. Translated, it gives CASSLAGALMNTEAFF.

The V call is TRBV7-9, the J call TRBJ1-1, with D unresolved. The germline gives CDR1 SEHNR, CDR2 FQNEAQ (reference sequence). The V gene lost 1 base and the J gene lost 0 bases, with 6 bases spanning the gap. The CDR3 extends over 14 amino acids. The CDR3: CASSLGLMNTEAFF. The DNA of the CDR3 is TGTGCCAGCAGCTTAGGACTCATGAACACTGAAGCTTTCTTT.

The chain links TRBV5-1 to TRBJ1-3; 8 positions match TRBD1. Germline lookup yields CDR1 SGHRS and CDR2 YFSETQ. The CDR3 sequence is 16 residues long. The V and J ends lost 4 bases and 0 bases, in that order; junction bases with no gene match: 6. The CDR3, as DNA: TGCGCCAGCAGCCCCCTGACAGGGGCCTCTGGAAACACCATATATTTT. Amino acid sequence: CASSPLTGASGNTIYF.

The J gene is TRBJ1-3, the V gene TRBV7-2, with TRBD1 matching over 7 bases. There are 16 residues in the CDR3. V trimming: 0 bases; J trimming: 0 bases; junction bases outside the gene matches: 2. Looked up from germline, CDR1 is SGHTA and CDR2 is FQGNSA. The chain's CDR3 is CASSLATGFSGNTIYF. The CDR3 bases are TGTGCCAGCAGCTTAGCGACAGGGTTCTCTGGAAACACCATATATTTT.

This clone was seen only once. DNA for the CDR3: TGTGCCAGCAGTTTAGAACTTAACTATGGCTACACCTTC. This codes for CASSLELNYGYTF. The V call is TRBV12-3 or TRBV12-4, the J call TRBJ1-2; D gene ambiguous. The CDR3 consists of 13 residues. The V and J ends lost 1 base and 1 base respectively, with 4 bases between them.

CDR3 DNA sequence: TGTGCCAGCAGAGGCCAGGGGGGAGAGACCCAGTACTTC. This translates into CASRGQGGETQYF. The J gene is TRBJ2-5, the V gene TRBV2, with D tentatively TRBD1 (7 bases). Per germline, CDR1 SNHLY and CDR2 FYNNEI. The CDR3 runs 13 residues. Trimming cost V 6 bases and J 4 bases, with 12 bases left between them. The full variable domain, rest sourced from reference TRBV2 and TRBJ2-5, is EPEVTQTPSHQVTQMGQEVILRCVPISNHLYFYWYRQILGQKVEFLVSFYNNEISEKSEIFDDQFSVERPDGSNFTLKIRSTKLEDSAMYFCASRGQGGETQYFGPGTRLLVL.

The chain recombines TRBV7-8 with TRBJ2-1; TRBD2 might be the D (5 bases). Germline assignment: CDR1 SGHVS and CDR2 FQNEAQ. The CDR3 spans 12 residues. The V end was cut by 5 bases, the J end by 8 bases, with 10 bases between. The chain's CDR3 is CASSQRVHEQFF. The CDR3 region has the DNA TGTGCCAGCAGCCAGAGGGTGCATGAGCAGTTCTTC.

The gene calls are TRBV7-2 and TRBJ2-2; possibly TRBD2 for D (5 bases). Germline V gene lookup returns CDR1 SGHTA and CDR2 FQGNSA. This CDR3 spans 16 amino acids. V dropped 0 bases and J dropped 3 bases, with 11 bases sitting between them. The CDR3 loop is CASSLARTFYTGELFF. The CDR3 region has the DNA TGTGCCAGCAGCTTAGCTAGGACTTTTTACACCGGGGAGCTGTTTTTT.

The V gene is TRBV18, the J gene TRBJ2-3; 9 bases line up with TRBD2. This CDR3 contains 18 residues. Germline V gene data show CDR1 as KGHSH and CDR2 as LQKENI. J gave up 1 base and V 5 bases, and 13 bases lay outside the gene matches. In nucleotides, the CDR3 is TGTGCCAGCTCAAGCTACGCGATTAGCGGGAGCCGCACAGATACGCAGTATTTT. Protein product: CASSSYAISGSRTDTQYF.

CDR3: CASNKGGLINEKLFF. The CDR3 DNA reads as TGTGCCAGCAACAAAGGGGGCCTAATTAATGAAAAACTGTTTTTT. V is TRBV9 and J is TRBJ1-4, with 7 bases fitting TRBD1. Germline V gene lookup returns CDR1 SGDLS and CDR2 YYNGEE. After removal of 6 bases from V and 4 bases from J, the junction contained 9 bases not matched to a gene. This CDR3 spans 15 amino acids.